This T cell receptor beta chain was recorded in a study of CXCR3-negative and CXCR3-positive naive CD8 T cells. UMI labels and 5' RACE were used to prepare the TRB cDNA libraries. TCRdb reprocessed the 5' RACE reads and stores each CDR3 protein as one record, lacking DNA. The sample table includes 100,000 to 150,000 distinct CDR3 sequences. The CDR3 has 14 residues. The germline gives CDR1 MNHEY, CDR2 SVGAGI. Study findings and constraints: Both of the naive subsets showed about the same high diversity, but memory CD8+ cells had much less. Similar TRBV-TRBJ gene usage was seen in naive CXCR3-negative and CXCR3-positive cells, but not in memory cells. Cryopreserved cells partially lost CXCR3 expression, and fresh PBMCs were used in most assays.

To note about this clonotype: The target antigen is unknown.

The authors gated naive CD8+ T cells as CD45RO-CCR7+CD27+CD95-. The chain couples TRBV6-5 to TRBJ2-5; TCRdb proposes TRBD1, but this gene call is untestable without DNA. The sequencing sample was made of naive CXCR3- CD8+ T cells from blood. The subset was: CD45RO-CCR7+CD27+CD95- naive CD8+ T cells lacking CXCR3 (TNR3-). The TCR comes from a human donor in good health. Some clones in this sample may be carry-over from other donors' samples. CDR3 protein: CASSYSGQVETQYF.